This T cell receptor (beta chain) came from a study of a mutant IDH1 vaccine in newly diagnosed glioma. As for the study in general: Vaccinations were initiated 4-6 weeks following radiotherapy alone, or were given together with temozolomide cycles. Every participant had undergone radiotherapy, temozolomide, or both before, and most underwent both. Week 35 was safety follow-up visit V12; week 47 was end-of-study visit V13. Study-wide points: In about 94% of patients, immune responses induced by the vaccine occurred.

CDR3 size: 12 residues. The germline gives CDR1 SGHDT, CDR2 YYEEEE. V gave up 2 bases and J gave up 8 bases, with 8 bases separating them. In its sample, this clone was seen once. Its antigen is unidentified. Noted time point: week 47, end of study. The vaccine gave 300 ug of a 20-mer mutant IDH1 peptide subcutaneously per dose. The assay was immunoSEQ multiplex PCR, and TCRdb's table has in-frame clones only and misses some. Among approximately 56,000 clones, about two thirds were seen once, and the ten largest hold about 5%. The sequenced sample was peripheral blood mononuclear cells (PBMCs), obtained from a glioma patient whose treatment included an IDH1 peptide vaccine. The chain recombines TRBV5-6 with TRBJ2-1; D is ambiguous. The source is a man aged 40-49 years with glioma. Some clones in this sample may be carry-over from other donors' samples. CDR3 amino acids: CASSFQEYEQFF. The CDR3 region has the DNA TGTGCCAGCAGCTTTCAGGAATATGAGCAGTTCTTC. Full variable domain (outside the CDR3, taken from reference TRBV5-6 and TRBJ2-1): DAGVTQSPTHLIKTRGQQVTLRCSPKSGHDTVSWYQQALGQGPQFIFQYYEEEERQRGNFPDRFSGHQFPNYSSELNVNALLLGDSALYLCASSFQEYEQFFGPGTRLTVL.